Shown below are 27 T cell receptor beta chains from a single sample sequenced in a study of T cell clones after liver transplantation. Here immunoSEQ multiplex PCR was the method, and the copy in TCRdb shows in-frame clones only, minus some. Of around 100,000 clones in the sample, around 86% were seen once. The input for sequencing was CD4+ T cells from blood, taken before liver transplant. The receptors stem from a human donor who received a liver transplant.

The chain employs TRBV7-3 and TRBJ2-2, with 7 positions matching TRBD2. Germline V gene sequence: CDR1 SGHTA, CDR2 FQGTGA. The V and J ends lost 5 bases and 5 bases, in that order; junction bases with no gene match: 5. The CDR3 spans 14 residues. CDR3 coding DNA: TGTGCCAGCAGCCGCGGACTAGGGACCGGGGAGCTGTTTTTT. Amino acids: CASSRGLGTGELFF.

The V and J genes are TRBV6-6 and TRBJ2-2; TRBD2 might be the D (6 bases). The V end was cut by 7 bases, the J end by 3 bases, with 15 bases between. This CDR3 is built from 15 residues. Germline CDR1 is MNHNY and CDR2 is SVGAGI (reference sequence). In DNA, the CDR3 is TGTGCCAGCAAATCTGTGGGGGGAGACACCGGGGAGCTGTTTTTT. Its protein product is CASKSVGGDTGELFF.

V gene TRBV11-2 combines with J gene TRBJ1-3, with D possibly being TRBD1 (6 bases). Trimming pared 1 base from V and 3 bases from J, leaving 10 bases between. The CDR3 runs 15 residues. Germline CDR1 reads SGHAT; CDR2 reads FQNNGV. CDR3 sequence: CASSLAQGFGNTIYF. The CDR3 DNA sequence: TGTGCCAGCAGCTTAGCACAGGGCTTTGGAAACACCATATATTTT.

About this clone itself: The same CDR3 can be traced to other DNA sequences in this sample. The genes are TRBV7-9 and TRBJ2-5; D gene uncertain. Germline CDR1 is SEHNR and CDR2 is FQNEAQ (reference sequence). The CDR3 contains 12 residues. The ends were cut back, 3 bases at V and 5 bases at J, with 7 bases in the middle. The CDR3 is CASSLLSETQYF. CDR3 nucleotides: TGTGCCAGCAGCTTGCTTTCGGAGACCCAGTACTTC.

The J gene is TRBJ2-5, the V gene TRBV27, with a possible D match to TRBD2 (6 bases). The J call may be in error: the DNA end matches TRBJ2-7 better. CDR1 is MNHEY, CDR2 SMNVEV, per germline (reference sequence). The CDR3 is 13 amino acids. CDR3 nucleotides: TGTGCCACCGGGACTCAACCTTCCTACGAGCAGTACTTC. This gives the protein CATGTQPSYEQYF.

The chain joins TRBV28 to TRBJ2-5, with D perhaps TRBD1 or TRBD2 (6 bases each). V shed 6 bases and J shed 1 base, with 12 bases lying between them. CDR1 and CDR2 (germline): MDHEN, SYDVKM. The CDR3 loop spans 14 amino acids. In DNA form, the CDR3 reads TGTGCCAGCAGGATCGGGGGCTTCCAAGAGACCCAGTACTTC. Translation gives CASRIGGFQETQYF.

This clone was detected once. V usage is TRBV30 and J usage is TRBJ2-5; D call uncertain. This CDR3 region has 14 residues. Trimming left V 3 bases short and J 1 base short, with 12 bases between. From germline, CDR1 is GTSNPN and CDR2 SVGIG (reference sequence). The DNA of the CDR3 is TGTGCCTGGAGCACCAGGTTAGGCCAAGAGACCCAGTACTTC. This sequence encodes CAWSTRLGQETQYF.

The chain has TRBV5-8 and TRBJ2-5, with 10 bases fitting TRBD2. With 3 bases clipped from V and 3 bases from J, the junction kept 8 bases outside the gene matches. Germline assignment: CDR1 SGHTS and CDR2 YDEGEE. The CDR3 covers 16 residues. The CDR3 DNA follows: TGTGCCAGCAGCTCCACCTGGCTAGCGGGGGAAGAGACCCAGTACTTC. Translation gives CASSSTWLAGEETQYF.

The chain has TRBV19 and TRBJ1-2; 7 nucleotides agree with TRBD1. The V segment lost 5 bases and the J segment 6 bases; nucleotides outside the gene matches: 6. Germline-derived CDR1 and CDR2 are LNHDA and SQIVND (reference sequence). The CDR3 loop spans 13 amino acids. CDR3 sequence reads: CASSQQGIDGYTF. The CDR3 nucleotides are TGTGCCAGTAGTCAACAGGGGATCGATGGCTACACCTTC.

This rearrangement joins TRBV18 to TRBJ1-2; 10 bases are shared with TRBD1. The CDR3 has 14 residues. Germline CDR1 is KGHSH and CDR2 is LQKENI. With 3 bases clipped from V and 8 bases from J, the junction kept 6 bases outside the gene matches. The CDR3 protein is CASSPRDRGDGYTF. CDR3 DNA: TGTGCCAGCTCACCCCGGGACAGGGGCGACGGCTACACCTTC.

The rearrangement links TRBV2 to TRBJ1-2, with a possible D match to TRBD1 (5 bases). Trimming shortened V by 6 bases and J by 6 bases, and 14 bases separated the two germline ends. This CDR3 spans 13 amino acids. From germline, CDR1 is SNHLY and CDR2 FYNNEI. This CDR3 reads CASRQRDAHGYTF. Written as DNA, the CDR3 is TGTGCCAGCAGACAGCGGGACGCGCATGGCTACACCTTC.

V usage is TRBV4-3 and J usage is TRBJ1-1; D ambiguous. The CDR3 is made up of 12 amino acids. With 0 bases removed from V and 5 bases from J, the gap between germline ends came to 4 bases. Germline V gene sequence: CDR1 LGHNA, CDR2 YSLEER. The CDR3 sequence: CASSQDKTEAFF. CDR3 coding DNA: TGCGCCAGCAGCCAAGATAAAACTGAAGCTTTCTTT.

The chain carries TRBV7-2 and TRBJ1-1; D is unresolved. There are 16 residues in the CDR3. Trimming took 1 base from V and 1 from J, leaving 13 bases between them. The germline gives CDR1 SGHTA, CDR2 FQGNSA. The CDR3 sequence: CASSLESPWANTEAFF. The CDR3 DNA reads TGTGCCAGCAGCTTAGAATCCCCCTGGGCGAACACTGAAGCTTTCTTT.

The chain uses TRBV28 and TRBJ1-4; D gene unclear. V was shortened by 10 bases and J by 4 bases, with 10 bases between the two germline ends. The CDR3 consists of 12 residues. The germline V gene has CDR1 MDHEN and CDR2 SYDVKM. The CDR3 here is CATTVLNEKLFF. The CDR3 DNA reads TGTGCCACCACGGTCCTTAATGAAAAACTGTTTTTT.

This chain joins TRBV7-2 and TRBJ1-5, with a possible D match to TRBD1 (5 bases). Per germline, CDR1 SGHTA and CDR2 FQGNSA. V lost 3 bases and J lost 6, with 12 bases in between. The CDR3 has 14 amino acids. In DNA form, the CDR3 reads TGTGCCAGCAGCTTCCCCGGCGGGGCTCAGCCCCAGCATTTT. Amino acids: CASSFPGGAQPQHF.

The rearrangement uses TRBV6-1 and TRBJ1-4; 7 bases agree with TRBD1. The CDR3 has 14 residues. The J segment lost 7 bases and the V segment lost 5 bases, leaving 7 bases of the junction unmatched. From germline, CDR1 is MNHNS and CDR2 SASEGT. CDR3 loop: CASSFVGTAEKLFF. DNA for the CDR3: TGTGCCAGCAGTTTCGTCGGGACAGCTGAAAAACTGTTTTTT.

V usage is TRBV18 and J usage is TRBJ1-2; weak D call: TRBD1 (6 bases). The CDR3 consists of 14 residues. The V end lost 4 bases, the J end lost 2 bases, and 11 bases lay between the germline ends. Germline loops: CDR1 KGHSH, CDR2 LQKENI. For the CDR3, the DNA is TGTGCCAGCTCACGGAGACAGGAAAACTATGGCTACACCTTC. Translating it yields CASSRRQENYGYTF.

The chain employs TRBV7-3 and TRBJ1-1; no reliable D call. V was shortened by 5 bases and J by 0 bases, with 7 bases between the two germline ends. This CDR3 spans 13 amino acids. The germline V gene has CDR1 SGHTA and CDR2 FQGTGA. CDR3 in amino acids: CASSPTLNTEAFF. The CDR3 DNA is TGTGCCAGCAGCCCAACCTTGAACACTGAAGCTTTCTTT.

V gene TRBV6-5 combines with J gene TRBJ1-1; no definite D call. V was cut by 2 bases and J by 0 bases, with 13 bases left in between. From germline, CDR1 is MNHEY and CDR2 SVGAGI. The CDR3 extends over 16 amino acids. The CDR3 DNA reads as TGTGCCAGCAGTTACGACGCTCCGGGCCTGAACACTGAAGCTTTCTTT. Its protein is CASSYDAPGLNTEAFF.

The chain uses TRBV29-1 and TRBJ1-1; D may be TRBD1 (6 bases). CDR3 length equals 15 residues. Germline lookup yields CDR1 SQVTM and CDR2 ANQGSEA. The V gene lost 7 bases and the J gene lost 0 bases, with 18 bases spanning the gap. The CDR3 bases are TGCAGCGGATTAAAGCGGGGGCCCATGAACACTGAAGCTTTCTTT. Translating gives CSGLKRGPMNTEAFF.

The J gene is TRBJ1-1, the V gene TRBV13; D ambiguous. The ends were cut back, 1 base at V and 6 bases at J, with 6 bases in the middle. Germline V gene data show CDR1 as PRHDT and CDR2 as FYEKMQ (reference sequence). The CDR3 runs to 12 residues. CDR3 region: CASSLDEAEAFF. The DNA for the CDR3 is TGTGCCAGCAGCTTAGATGAAGCTGAAGCTTTCTTT.

The V gene is TRBV11-2, the J gene TRBJ2-5; possibly TRBD1 or TRBD2 for D (5 bases each). CDR1 and CDR2 from the germline V gene are SGHAT and FQNNGV. CDR3 length: 15 residues. Trimming left V 10 bases short and J 2 bases short, with 20 bases between. Here the CDR3 DNA reads TGTGCCACCCGACACCCAGGGACGCTACAAGAGACCCAGTACTTC. Translated: CATRHPGTLQETQYF.

This chain links TRBV7-7 with TRBJ2-1; 9 bases are shared with TRBD2. Germline-derived CDR1 and CDR2 are SSHAT and FNYEAQ (reference sequence). J lost 4 bases, V lost 1 base, and 5 bases had no gene match. The CDR3 length is 16 residues. The CDR3 DNA follows: TGTGCCAGCAGCTTAGATGGCGGGGGGGCATACAATGAGCAGTTCTTC. This sequence encodes CASSLDGGGAYNEQFF.

The chain joins TRBV28 to TRBJ1-4; D gene uncertain. V was clipped by 7 bases and J by 8 bases, with 11 bases between them. Germline CDR1 reads MDHEN; CDR2 reads SYDVKM. The CDR3 is made up of 12 amino acids. The CDR3 DNA sequence: TGTGCCAGCACCATGACCGGGGAAAAACTGTTTTTT. Translated: CASTMTGEKLFF.

This rearrangement joins TRBV27 to TRBJ2-6; 10 bases map to TRBD1. V was pared by 1 base and J by 4 bases, with 16 bases of the junction left unmatched. This CDR3 contains 21 residues. Per germline, CDR1 MNHEY and CDR2 SMNVEV (reference sequence). CDR3 in DNA: TGTGCCAGCAGTTTATTTTCACCGGGTCGGGGGACAGGGGAAGGGGCCAACGTCCTGACTTTC. Protein: CASSLFSPGRGTGEGANVLTF.

This chain connects TRBV29-1 to TRBJ2-7; TRBD1 aligns across 10 bases. The germline CDR1 and CDR2 sequences are SQVTM and ANQGSEA. With 2 bases clipped from V and 7 bases from J, the junction kept 14 bases outside the gene matches. The CDR3 is made up of 16 amino acids. The CDR3 coding sequence is TGCAGCGTTGAAATGTTCTCGGGACAGGGGATTAAGGAGCAGTACTTC. Translated: CSVEMFSGQGIKEQYF.

This clone occurred a few times. The chain employs TRBV9 and TRBJ2-3, with 9 bases matching TRBD1. CDR1 SGDLS and CDR2 YYNGEE come from the germline V gene. This CDR3 spans 18 amino acids. With 3 bases clipped from V and 0 bases from J, the junction kept 11 bases outside the gene matches. CDR3 in amino acids: CASSAFIPGQGSTDTQYF. In DNA form, the CDR3 reads TGTGCCAGCAGCGCTTTCATTCCGGGACAGGGAAGCACAGATACGCAGTATTTT.